The clone carrying this T cell receptor (beta chain) has just a few counts. Its antigen is undetermined. This record comes from a study of CD8 T cells in ankylosing spondylitis. Regarding the study as a whole: Reportedly, matched ankylosing spondylitis synovial fluid was significantly enriched for disease-linked clones. The disease-linked clones had a CD8+ phenotype and low blood frequencies. Ankylosing spondylitis blood appeared to be characterized by a TCR beta motif of 7 to 9 highly homologous variants.

TCRdb re-called the 5' RACE reads with MiXCR, one entry per CDR3 protein. Of some 400,000 distinct CDR3 sequences in the sample, about a fifth were seen once. The germline V gene encodes CDR1 MNHNS and CDR2 SASEGT. J gave up 1 base and V 6 bases, and 8 bases lay outside the gene matches. The CDR3 totals 16 residues. This receptor was obtained from a male donor with ankylosing spondylitis. J is TRBJ2-1 and V is TRBV6-1, with 8 bases identical to TRBD2. Input material: blood, either unsorted or a sorted T cell fraction (not recorded which). The CDR3 DNA is TGTGCCAGCAGGATCATAGCGGGACCTTCCTACAATGAGCAGTTCTTC. It encodes CASRIIAGPSYNEQFF.